Sequencing of this T cell receptor beta chain was carried out in a study of beta chain features in type 1 diabetes. Study summary: Sorted cells from all samples, numbering 107,917,701, were examined. Findings and caveats of the study: For Type 1 diabetes patients, all four CD4+ subsets carried TCRB CDR3s that were moderately but significantly shorter. At VDJ recombination sites, type 1 diabetes patients had fewer insertions and more deleted nucleotides. PCR might pick shorter templates more often, in the same way for patients and controls.

All sorted populations exceeded 98% purity. Since all of the isolated RNA was reverse transcribed, expressed TCRB transcripts were what got sequenced. Data came from immunoSEQ multiplex PCR; TCRdb stores just in-frame clones and leaves some out. The sample has roughly 330,000 clones, approximately 13% seen once. This clone was seen a few times. Its specificity is unknown. Germline V gene lookup returns CDR1 LNHDA and CDR2 SQIVND (reference sequence). CDR3 length: 16 amino acids. The V segment lost 6 bases and the J segment 2 bases; nucleotides outside the gene matches: 11. Material: naive CD4+ T cells from blood. This chain links TRBV19 with TRBJ2-3, with 7 nucleotides matching TRBD2. This receptor was taken from a young woman with type 1 diabetes. In DNA form, the CDR3 reads TGTGCCAGTAGGTTCGGGGCGGGAGTGGTCACAGATACGCAGTATTTT. Protein sequence: CASRFGAGVVTDTQYF.